The next 30 T cell receptor beta chains were all read from a single sample in a study of blood T cells in healthy people across ages. PCR was performed a second time for about 6 to 11 cycles using a sample-barcoded 5' primer and a J-beta primer mix. TCRdb recomputed calls from the 5' RACE reads with MiXCR, one row per CDR3 protein. The data show about 1.4 million distinct CDR3 sequences, roughly 64% seen once. The specimen sequenced was blood. Receptors were obtained from a young man in good health.

V gene TRBV12-3 or TRBV12-4 combines with J gene TRBJ1-2; D is uncertain. The CDR3 consists of 13 residues. With 2 bases removed from V and 8 bases from J, the gap between germline ends came to 12 bases. CDR3 sequence reads: CASSLWERSGYTF. For the CDR3, the DNA is TGTGCCAGCAGTTTATGGGAGAGGTCGGGCTACACCTTC.

In this sample, this clonotype turned up a few times. The chain is built from TRBV2 and TRBJ2-3; no definite D call. Trimming cost V 1 base and J 1 base, with 12 bases left between them. This CDR3 is built from 16 residues. Germline V lookup: CDR1 SNHLY, CDR2 FYNNEI. This chain's CDR3 is CASSEGNSLGTDTQYF. CDR3 in DNA: TGTGCCAGCAGTGAAGGGAACAGCTTGGGCACAGATACGCAGTATTTT.

The chain couples TRBV20-1 to TRBJ2-4; perhaps TRBD2 as D (5 bases). The J call may be mistaken, given a closer DNA end match to TRBJ2-5. Looked up from germline, CDR1 is DFQATT and CDR2 is SNEGSKA (reference sequence). The CDR3 consists of 13 residues. This CDR3 reads CSARVEGGETQYF. CDR3 nucleotide sequence: TGCAGTGCTAGAGTTGAGGGTGGAGAGACCCAGTACTTC.

This chain links TRBV5-1 with TRBJ2-1; D not certain. V was pared by 3 bases and J by 6 bases, with 10 bases between. Germline-derived CDR1 and CDR2 are SGHRS and YFSETQ. The CDR3 contains 13 residues. The CDR3 nucleotides are TGCGCCAGCAGCTGGGCCGGGTGCAATGAGCAGTTCTTC. Translating gives CASSWAGCNEQFF.

The CDR3 sequence is CASSRKLAGEYF. Here the CDR3 DNA reads TGTGCCAGCAGTCGAAAACTAGCGGGGGAGTACTTC. The J gene is TRBJ2-5, the V gene TRBV6-2 or TRBV6-3; TRBD2 aligns across 11 bases. Germline V gene data show CDR1 as MNHEY and CDR2 as SVGEGT. The CDR3 has 12 residues. Trimming cost V 5 bases and J 12 bases; bases outside gene matches: 5.

The chain is built from TRBV7-8 and TRBJ2-7; TRBD1 matches 9 bases. V shed 8 bases, J shed 5 bases, and the junction held 10 bases outside the gene matches. CDR1 is SGHVS and CDR2 is FQNEAQ in the germline V gene. CDR3 length equals 14 residues. CDR3 amino acids: CASLPGTGPHEQYF. The CDR3 nucleotides are TGTGCCAGCCTGCCGGGGACAGGGCCCCACGAGCAGTACTTC.

V and J are TRBV12-3 or TRBV12-4 and TRBJ2-2; the match to TRBD2 covers 13 bases. The length of the CDR3 is 18 residues. The junction had 3 bases not matched to a gene; V was cut back by 2 bases and J by 0 bases. The CDR3 coding sequence is TGTGCCAGCAGTTTATTTGGACTAGCGGGGGCGAACACCGGGGAGCTGTTTTTT. Translated, it gives CASSLFGLAGANTGELFF.

The gene calls are TRBV24-1 and TRBJ1-5; D not certain. This CDR3 contains 12 residues. The germline V gene encodes CDR1 KGHDR and CDR2 SFDVKD. Trimming cost V 3 bases and J 4 bases, with 3 bases left between them. The CDR3 bases are TGTGCCACCAGTGATGTTAATCAGCCCCAGCATTTT. It is translated as CATSDVNQPQHF.

This clonotype was detected only once. The V gene is TRBV7-6, the J gene TRBJ2-1; 11 bases map to TRBD2. The CDR3 spans 16 residues. V gave up 4 bases and J gave up 6 bases; unmatched junction bases: 8. Germline CDR1 is SGHVS and CDR2 is FNYEAQ. As DNA, the CDR3 is TGTGCCAGCAGCTCCACTAGCGGGGGATATGGCAATGAGCAGTTCTTC. As protein: CASSSTSGGYGNEQFF. Drawing the rest from reference TRBV7-6 and TRBJ2-1, the complete variable domain is GAGVSQSPRYKVTKRGQDVALRCDPISGHVSLYWYRQALGQGPEFLTYFNYEAQQDKSGLPNDRFSAERPEGSISTLTIQRTEQRDSAMYRCASSSTSGGYGNEQFFGPGTRLTVL.

This rearrangement joins TRBV7-2 to TRBJ2-3, with 9 bases lining up with TRBD2. Per the germline V gene, CDR1 is SGHTA and CDR2 is FQGNSA. Trimming removed 5 bases from V and 6 bases from J; junction bases left unmatched: 9. The CDR3 totals 15 residues. The CDR3 protein is CASSTGTSRGDTQYF. CDR3 nucleotide sequence: TGTGCCAGCAGCACCGGGACTAGCAGGGGGGATACGCAGTATTTT.

This clonotype was detected a few times. The chain combines TRBV14 with TRBJ2-6, with D perhaps TRBD1 (6 bases). The CDR3 has 17 residues. Germline V lookup: CDR1 SGHDN, CDR2 FVKESK. The germline V and J ends were trimmed by 1 base and 1 base, with 11 bases remaining between them. In nucleotides, the CDR3 is TGTGCCAGCAGCCAAGGGACAGCTTTATCTGGGGCCAACGTCCTGACTTTC. Amino acids: CASSQGTALSGANVLTF.

This clonotype was found a few times. This chain uses TRBV6-2 or TRBV6-3 with TRBJ2-7, with 7 bases aligning to TRBD2. Unmatched junction bases numbered 6, after V lost 1 base and J lost 0 bases. Germline V lookup: CDR1 MNHEY, CDR2 SVGEGT. The CDR3 extends over 16 amino acids. The CDR3 loop is CASSYLRLAASYEQYF. CDR3 sequence (DNA): TGTGCCAGCAGTTACTTGCGACTAGCCGCCTCCTACGAGCAGTACTTC.

The chain employs TRBV6-6 and TRBJ1-2; D gene uncertain. The V and J ends lost 5 bases and 0 bases respectively, with 16 bases between them. This CDR3 is 16 amino acids long. The germline V gene has CDR1 MNHNY and CDR2 SVGAGI (reference sequence). The CDR3 DNA follows: TGTGCCAGCAGTAATCAGCGTACTGGAGCTAACTATGGCTACACCTTC. This gives the protein CASSNQRTGANYGYTF.

The chain couples TRBV27 to TRBJ1-2; maybe TRBD1 (5 bases). Germline assignment: CDR1 MNHEY and CDR2 SMNVEV (reference sequence). The V and J ends lost 5 bases and 5 bases respectively, with 18 bases between them. The CDR3 sequence is 15 residues long. Here the CDR3 reads CASSPWGGGEYGYTF. The DNA for the CDR3 is TGTGCCAGCAGTCCCTGGGGCGGAGGGGAATATGGCTACACCTTC.

The rearrangement joins TRBV29-1 to TRBJ2-7; D unresolved. V shed 0 bases and J shed 7 bases, with 10 bases lying between them. The CDR3 has 12 amino acids. CDR1 is SQVTM, CDR2 ANQGSEA, per germline. As DNA, the CDR3 is TGCAGCGTTGAAGAGATAGTCCATGAGCAGTACTTC. Its translation: CSVEEIVHEQYF.

The chain carries TRBV6-1 and TRBJ2-5; 10 nucleotides agree with TRBD2. From germline, CDR1 is MNHNS and CDR2 SASEGT. CDR3 length: 15 amino acids. J was trimmed by 11 bases and V by 2 bases; bases with no gene match: 11. Written as DNA, the CDR3 is TGTGCCAGCAGTGAAACGGCTAGCGGGAGCATTGAGCAGTACTTC. Translation: CASSETASGSIEQYF.

The chain is built from TRBV4-1 and TRBJ2-1, with 13 bases that match TRBD2. There are 18 residues in the CDR3. The trim removed 1 base at V and 10 bases at J, leaving 13 bases unmatched. The germline gives CDR1 MGHRA, CDR2 YSYEKL. The CDR3 spells CASSQVDLGLAGANEQFF. The CDR3 DNA reads as TGCGCCAGCAGCCAAGTGGACCTCGGACTAGCGGGGGCCAACGAGCAGTTCTTC.

This chain connects TRBV28 to TRBJ1-2; D not resolved. Trimming removed 6 bases from V and 2 bases from J, with 19 bases in between. The CDR3 has 16 amino acids. Germline values: CDR1 MDHEN, CDR2 SYDVKM. The CDR3 DNA reads as TGTGCCAGCAGGTGGGCGGGAATCGGGGTCAACTATGGCTACACCTTC. Translation gives CASRWAGIGVNYGYTF.

The chain has TRBV11-2 and TRBJ1-1; D is perhaps TRBD1 (6 bases). Germline V gene data show CDR1 as SGHAT and CDR2 as FQNNGV. The CDR3 is made up of 16 amino acids. The V and J ends lost 3 bases and 4 bases respectively, with 18 bases between them. CDR3 protein: CASSFPGARERTEAFF. For the CDR3, the DNA is TGTGCCAGCAGCTTCCCAGGGGCCAGGGAGCGCACTGAAGCTTTCTTT.

The V call is TRBV12-3 or TRBV12-4, the J call TRBJ2-4; 8 bases fit TRBD1. The end of the DNA is better explained by TRBJ2-5, so the J call may be wrong. This CDR3 contains 14 residues. CDR3 DNA: TGTGCCAGCAGCACCTCGGACAGGGAAGAGACCCAGTACTTC. It yields the protein CASSTSDREETQYF.

The V gene is TRBV30, the J gene TRBJ1-2, with D possibly matching TRBD1 (5 bases). V dropped 3 bases and J dropped 6 bases, with 17 bases sitting between them. Germline V lookup: CDR1 GTSNPN, CDR2 SVGIG (reference sequence). The CDR3 spans 14 residues. The CDR3 DNA follows: TGTGCCTGGAGGGGGAAGGGGACGTACAATGGCTACACCTTC. Its protein product is CAWRGKGTYNGYTF. The variable domain in full, with the rest retrieved from reference TRBV30 and TRBJ1-2, is SQTIHQWPATLVQPVGSPLSLECTVEGTSNPNLYWYRQAAGRGLQLLFYSVGIGQISSEVPQNLSASRPQDRQFILSSKKLLLSDSGFYLCAWRGKGTYNGYTFGSGTRLTVV.

There are a few counts of this clonotype. This chain connects TRBV7-9 to TRBJ1-1; unclear D gene. This CDR3 is built from 16 residues. The V end was cut by 1 base, the J end by 1 base, with 13 bases between. Germline assignment: CDR1 SEHNR and CDR2 FQNEAQ (reference sequence). CDR3 sequence: CASSLGAGGPNTEAFF. CDR3 sequence (DNA): TGTGCCAGCAGCTTAGGGGCAGGAGGACCGAACACTGAAGCTTTCTTT.

This clonotype occurred many times. This chain links TRBV7-2 with TRBJ2-5; 7 bases match TRBD1. Trimming at V came to 6 bases and at J to 4 bases, leaving 5 bases not matched to a gene. CDR1 is SGHTA and CDR2 is FQGNSA in the germline V gene. This CDR3 spans 13 amino acids. CDR3 sequence: CASSARDRETQYF. CDR3 coding DNA: TGTGCCAGCAGTGCCAGGGACAGAGAGACCCAGTACTTC.

A remark on this clonotype: A read error may account for a junction end that differs from germline. The V and J genes are TRBV7-7 and TRBJ2-2; D might be TRBD2 (5 bases). CDR1 is SSHAT and CDR2 is FNYEAQ in the germline V gene (reference sequence). The CDR3 loop spans 16 amino acids. CDR3 protein: CASTQGPTSNTGELFF. The CDR3 DNA reads TGTGCTAGCACCCAAGGCCCTACTAGTAACACCGGGGAGCTGTTTTTT. The full variable domain, in which reference TRBV7-7 and TRBJ2-2 provide the parts outside the CDR3, is GAGVSQSPRYKVTKRGQDVTLRCDPISSHATLYWYQQALGQGPEFLTYFNYEAQPDKSGLPSDRFSAERPEGSISTLTIQRTEQRDSAMYRCASTQGPTSNTGELFFGEGSRLTVL.

The CDR3, as DNA: TGTGCCAGCAGGGACAGGGGGCTGACTGAAGCTTTCTTT. Translated: CASRDRGLTEAFF. The rearrangement links TRBV25-1 to TRBJ1-1, with TRBD1 identical over 11 bases. Trimming at V came to 6 bases and at J to 5 bases, leaving 2 bases not matched to a gene. There are 13 residues in the CDR3. Germline V gene sequence: CDR1 MGHDK, CDR2 SYGVNS.

The chain carries TRBV29-1 and TRBJ1-2; tentative D call: TRBD1 (5 bases). This CDR3 has 14 amino acids. Germline V gene lookup returns CDR1 SQVTM and CDR2 ANQGSEA. The V end lost 5 bases, the J end lost 7 bases, and 20 bases lay between the germline ends. DNA for the CDR3: TGCAGCGTTCTCCGAGACGGGTCCGGGGGTGGCTACACCTTC. It specifies CSVLRDGSGGGYTF.

The V and J genes are TRBV9 and TRBJ2-7; TRBD1 aligns across 7 bases. The CDR3 runs to 12 residues. After removal of 5 bases from V and 5 bases from J, the junction contained 4 bases not matched to a gene. The germline gives CDR1 SGDLS, CDR2 YYNGEE. DNA of the CDR3: TGTGCCAGCAGTGGGACAGCTCACGAGCAGTACTTC. Encoded protein: CASSGTAHEQYF.

This clonotype has only a few counts. The gene calls are TRBV29-1 and TRBJ2-3; D gene uncertain. Germline-derived CDR1 and CDR2 are SQVTM and ANQGSEA. The CDR3 runs to 15 residues. V was pared by 8 bases and J by 0 bases, with 18 bases between. This CDR3 is CSQSGSELSTDTQYF. In nucleotides, the CDR3 is TGCAGCCAGAGTGGCAGCGAATTGAGCACAGATACGCAGTATTTT.

This clonotype appeared a single time. The chain uses TRBV5-1 and TRBJ2-5; D may correspond to TRBD1 or TRBD2 (5 bases each). The germline V gene encodes CDR1 SGHRS and CDR2 YFSETQ. The CDR3 spans 16 residues. V was cut by 2 bases and J by 1 base, with 15 bases left in between. CDR3 sequence reads: CASSLGAGTFQETQYF. CDR3 sequence (DNA): TGCGCCAGCAGCTTAGGGGCAGGGACGTTCCAAGAGACCCAGTACTTC.

This rearrangement joins TRBV10-3 to TRBJ2-1; D gene uncertain. This CDR3 region has 13 residues. Germline V CDR1 and CDR2: ENHRY, SYGVKD. The V end lost 0 bases, the J end lost 8 bases, and 8 bases lay between the germline ends. CDR3 nucleotide sequence: TGTGCCATCAGTGAGTCGCGGAGTGATGAGCAGTTCTTC. Translating it yields CAISESRSDEQFF.